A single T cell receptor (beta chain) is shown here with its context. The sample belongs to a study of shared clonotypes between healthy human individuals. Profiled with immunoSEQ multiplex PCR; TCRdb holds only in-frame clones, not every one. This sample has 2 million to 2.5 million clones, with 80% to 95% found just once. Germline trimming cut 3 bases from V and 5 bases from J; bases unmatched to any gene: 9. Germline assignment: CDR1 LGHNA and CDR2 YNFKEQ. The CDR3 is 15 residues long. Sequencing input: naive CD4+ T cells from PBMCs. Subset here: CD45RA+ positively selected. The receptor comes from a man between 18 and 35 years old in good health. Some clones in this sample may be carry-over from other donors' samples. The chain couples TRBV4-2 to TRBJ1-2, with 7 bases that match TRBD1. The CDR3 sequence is CASSHLRDSSYGYTF. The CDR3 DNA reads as TGTGCCAGCAGCCACCTCCGGGACAGCTCTTATGGCTACACCTTC.